The T cell receptor (beta chain) under discussion was sequenced for a study of blood T cell repertoires in COVID-19. Study as a whole: PBMCs, B-cell-depleted T cells, or T cells were the source of the cDNA or gDNA that made up the material.

Original processing notes: How many nucleated cells were present was estimated from reference gene primer amplification. Here immunoSEQ multiplex PCR was the method, and the copy in TCRdb shows in-frame clones only, minus some. The V and J calls and clone size come from that table; D and trimming were worked out from the DNA. The sample includes 15,000 to 20,000 clones, roughly three quarters of them seen just once. J was trimmed by 8 bases and V by 0 bases; bases with no gene match: 9. Germline V gene lookup returns CDR1 GTSNPN and CDR2 SVGIG (reference sequence). This CDR3 contains 14 residues. This sequence was found in a man aged 55 to 70 with acute or convalescent COVID-19. V usage is TRBV30 and J usage is TRBJ2-7; the match to TRBD2 covers 8 bases. The sample taken for sequencing was peripheral blood. The CDR3 region has the DNA TGTGCCTGGAGTGTAGCGGGGGCCCCCGAGAAGCAGTACTTC. Translating gives CAWSVAGAPEKQYF.